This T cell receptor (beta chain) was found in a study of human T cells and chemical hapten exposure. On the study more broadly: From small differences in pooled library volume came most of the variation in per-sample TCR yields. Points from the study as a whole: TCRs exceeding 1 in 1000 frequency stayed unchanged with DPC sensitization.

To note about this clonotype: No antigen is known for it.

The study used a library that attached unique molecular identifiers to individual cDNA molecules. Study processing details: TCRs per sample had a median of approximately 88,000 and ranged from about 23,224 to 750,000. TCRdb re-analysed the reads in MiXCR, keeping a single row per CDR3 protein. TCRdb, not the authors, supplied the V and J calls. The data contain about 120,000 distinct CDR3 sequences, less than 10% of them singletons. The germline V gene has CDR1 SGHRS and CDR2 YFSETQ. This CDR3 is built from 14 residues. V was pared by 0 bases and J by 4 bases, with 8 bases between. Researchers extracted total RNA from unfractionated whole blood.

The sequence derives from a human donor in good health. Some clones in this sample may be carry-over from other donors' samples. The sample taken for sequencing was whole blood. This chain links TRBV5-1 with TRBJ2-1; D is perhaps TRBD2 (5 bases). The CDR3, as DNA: TGCGCCAGCAGCTTGGCCACTAGGTACAATGAGCAGTTCTTC. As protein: CASSLATRYNEQFF.